The 23 T cell receptor beta chains below all came from one sample that was sequenced in a study of blood T cells in healthy people across ages. Alongside a J-beta primer mix, a sample-barcoded 5' primer served in a second PCR lasting roughly 7 to 11 cycles. TCRdb re-derived calls from the 5' RACE reads in MiXCR, one entry per CDR3 protein. The sample carries roughly 860,000 distinct CDR3 sequences, approximately 67% recorded once. The sequenced sample was blood. These receptors all stem from a man aged 25 to 45 in good health.

This chain links TRBV12-3 or TRBV12-4 with TRBJ2-3; the D is unclear. Trimming shortened V by 6 bases and J by 2 bases, and 9 bases separated the two germline ends. This CDR3 has 13 residues. CDR3 sequence reads: CASRKTSTDTQYF. In nucleotides, the CDR3 is TGTGCCAGCAGAAAGACCTCCACAGATACGCAGTATTTT.

The chain employs TRBV7-3 and TRBJ2-1, with a tentative D call TRBD1 (5 bases). The ends were cut back, 5 bases at V and 0 bases at J, with 14 bases in the middle. From germline, CDR1 is SGHTA and CDR2 FQGTGA. The CDR3 runs to 16 residues. The CDR3 sequence is CASSPKDINSYNEQFF. The CDR3 coding sequence is TGTGCCAGCAGCCCGAAGGACATCAACTCCTACAATGAGCAGTTCTTC.

This clonotype was detected once. This chain joins TRBV4-1 and TRBJ1-2; D might be TRBD1 (5 bases). Germline lookup yields CDR1 MGHRA and CDR2 YSYEKL. The V gene lost 4 bases and the J gene lost 3 bases, with 15 bases spanning the gap. This CDR3 spans 15 amino acids. The CDR3 is CASSPHTGGDYGYTF. The CDR3 DNA reads TGCGCCAGCAGCCCCCATACGGGGGGGGACTATGGCTACACCTTC.

V and J are TRBV7-2 and TRBJ2-1, with 11 bases lining up with TRBD2. This CDR3 is 15 amino acids long. V shed 6 bases and J 8 bases; nucleotides not matched to a gene: 9. CDR1 and CDR2 (germline): SGHTA, FQGNSA. The CDR3 reads CASRRTSGGWDEQFF. As DNA, the CDR3 is TGTGCCAGCAGAAGAACTAGCGGGGGATGGGATGAGCAGTTCTTC.

The chain employs TRBV12-5 and TRBJ2-5; 10 bases are a match to TRBD1. The CDR3 is 15 amino acids. V trimming: 10 bases; J trimming: 1 base; junction bases outside the gene matches: 9. Germline V lookup: CDR1 LGHNT, CDR2 FRNRAP. The CDR3 here is CANDVTGGPQETQYF. The CDR3 nucleotides read TGTGCTAATGACGTGACAGGGGGCCCCCAAGAGACCCAGTACTTC. The full variable domain, with the rest looked up from reference TRBV12-5 and TRBJ2-5, is DARVTQTPRHKVTEMGQEVTMRCQPILGHNTVFWYRQTMMQGLELLAYFRNRAPLDDSGMPKDRFSAEMPDATLATLKIQPSEPRDSAVYFCANDVTGGPQETQYFGPGTRLLVL.

The rearrangement joins TRBV11-3 to TRBJ2-3; D may be TRBD1 or TRBD2 (5 bases each). V lost 8 bases, J lost 2 bases, and 11 bases lay in between. In germline, CDR1 is SGHNT, CDR2 YENEEA. CDR3 length equals 13 residues. CDR3 protein: CASGDGYTDTQYF. The CDR3 nucleotides read TGTGCCAGCGGGGACGGCTACACAGATACGCAGTATTTT.

This rearrangement joins TRBV28 to TRBJ2-3; D remains ambiguous. V was cut by 6 bases and J by 6 bases, with 13 bases left in between. This CDR3 spans 13 amino acids. CDR1 and CDR2 from the germline V gene are MDHEN and SYDVKM. CDR3 region: CASSLFYEDTQYF. The CDR3 DNA is TGTGCCAGCAGCCTGTTTTACGAGGATACGCAGTATTTT.

The chain combines TRBV12-3 or TRBV12-4 with TRBJ1-5; possible D gene TRBD1, 5 bases. This CDR3 contains 17 residues. V lost 1 base and J 0 bases, leaving 13 bases between the germline ends. The CDR3 reads CASSLVQVQGSNQPQHF. The CDR3 bases are TGTGCCAGCAGTTTAGTACAGGTGCAGGGTAGCAATCAGCCCCAGCATTTT.

The V and J genes are TRBV5-1 and TRBJ1-1; D not certain. The CDR3 totals 13 residues. Germline CDR1 reads SGHRS; CDR2 reads YFSETQ. Trimming removed 5 bases from V and 10 bases from J, with 18 bases in between. The CDR3 bases are TGCGCCAGCAGTTTCGGGATGCTGGGGATAGCTTTCTTT. This gives the protein CASSFGMLGIAFF.

The V and J genes are TRBV6-5 and TRBJ2-1; TRBD2 matches at 8 bases. The germline V gene has CDR1 MNHEY and CDR2 SVGAGI. The CDR3 extends over 14 amino acids. J gave up 9 bases and V 2 bases, and 6 bases lay outside the gene matches. The CDR3 protein is CASSYTPRGGEQFF. The CDR3 region has the DNA TGTGCCAGCAGTTACACCCCTCGGGGGGGTGAGCAGTTCTTC.

The chain links TRBV27 to TRBJ2-4, with 8 bases lining up with TRBD1. This CDR3 contains 13 residues. V lost 3 bases, J lost 13 bases, and 8 bases stayed unmatched. CDR1 and CDR2 (germline): MNHEY, SMNVEV (reference sequence). The CDR3 coding sequence is TGTGCCAGCAGTTTCAGGGGGCGAGGGGAGCAGTACTTC. Amino acids: CASSFRGRGEQYF.

This clonotype was picked up one time. The V call is TRBV6-1, the J call TRBJ1-1; 7 bases match TRBD1. The CDR3 has 15 residues. The junction had 10 bases not matched to a gene; V was cut back by 4 bases and J by 5 bases. Germline lookup yields CDR1 MNHNS and CDR2 SASEGT. The CDR3 spells CASSATDRGRTEAFF. DNA for the CDR3: TGTGCCAGCAGTGCCACGGATAGGGGGCGGACTGAAGCTTTCTTT.

This clonotype was counted a few times. This chain joins TRBV5-1 and TRBJ2-5; tentatively, D is TRBD1 or TRBD2 (5 bases each). Trimming left V 3 bases short and J 2 bases short, with 17 bases between. The V gene's germline CDR1 is SGHRS and CDR2 YFSETQ. The CDR3 totals 16 residues. The CDR3 sequence: CASSWGSVGVQETQYF. CDR3 sequence (DNA): TGCGCCAGCAGCTGGGGGTCTGTCGGGGTTCAAGAGACCCAGTACTTC.

The gene calls are TRBV2 and TRBJ2-1, with D possibly being TRBD2 (6 bases). Looked up from germline, CDR1 is SNHLY and CDR2 is FYNNEI. V dropped 6 bases and J dropped 5 bases, with 23 bases sitting between them. The length of the CDR3 is 17 residues. The CDR3, as DNA: TGTGCCAGCAGGGCGACCGGGCCCCTTTGGGGGGACAATGAGCAGTTCTTC. This gives the protein CASRATGPLWGDNEQFF.

The chain links TRBV27 to TRBJ2-1, with D unresolved. Trimming left V 10 bases short and J 0 bases short, with 16 bases between. In germline, CDR1 is MNHEY, CDR2 SMNVEV (reference sequence). The CDR3 runs to 15 residues. CDR3 DNA sequence: TGTGCCACCGGGTGGTTCCAGAGCTCCTACAATGAGCAGTTCTTC. Protein: CATGWFQSSYNEQFF.

The chain carries TRBV7-2 and TRBJ2-6, with 7 bases lining up with TRBD1. The V and J ends lost 5 bases and 5 bases, in that order; junction bases with no gene match: 6. This CDR3 is built from 15 residues. Germline V lookup: CDR1 SGHTA, CDR2 FQGNSA. Written as DNA, the CDR3 is TGTGCCAGCAGCGCCACAGGGGACCGGGCCAACGTCCTGACTTTC. Protein: CASSATGDRANVLTF. Complete variable domain (other parts from reference TRBV7-2 and TRBJ2-6): GAGVSQSPSNKVTEKGKDVELRCDPISGHTALYWYRQSLGQGLEFLIYFQGNSAPDKSGLPSDRFSAERTGGSVSTLTIQRTQQEDSAVYLCASSATGDRANVLTFGAGSRLTVL.

This clonotype has just a few counts. The chain couples TRBV20-1 to TRBJ1-2; D is uncertain. Germline values: CDR1 DFQATT, CDR2 SNEGSKA (reference sequence). The CDR3 is 11 residues long. Trimming took 3 bases from V and 3 from J, leaving 5 bases between them. In nucleotides, the CDR3 is TGCAGTGCTAGGGTTGACTATGGCTACACCTTC. Translating gives CSARVDYGYTF.

This chain joins TRBV28 and TRBJ2-7; D uncertain. CDR3 length: 13 residues. V was pared by 7 bases and J by 0 bases, with 10 bases between. The germline V gene has CDR1 MDHEN and CDR2 SYDVKM. CDR3: CASNNKLSYEQYF. DNA of the CDR3: TGTGCCAGCAACAACAAACTCTCCTACGAGCAGTACTTC.

V usage is TRBV6-1 and J usage is TRBJ2-4, with D possibly matching TRBD2 (6 bases). The J call is doubtful: the DNA matches TRBJ2-7 better. Germline CDR1 reads MNHNS; CDR2 reads SASEGT. The CDR3 spans 15 residues. CDR3 region: CASSEPSSVPYEQYF. The CDR3 coding sequence is TGTGCCAGCAGTGAACCCTCTAGCGTTCCTTACGAGCAGTACTTC.

This rearrangement joins TRBV4-3 to TRBJ1-2; 9 nucleotides match TRBD1. This CDR3 is built from 16 residues. Germline V CDR1 and CDR2: LGHNA, YSLEER. Trimming at V came to 3 bases and at J to 2 bases, leaving 7 bases not matched to a gene. The CDR3 coding sequence is TGCGCCAGCAGCCACCTGCGGGACAGGGAGAACTATGGCTACACCTTC. Translating gives CASSHLRDRENYGYTF.

CDR3 loop: CASTPGALRADTQYF. The CDR3 DNA follows: TGTGCCAGCACTCCTGGGGCGCTGAGAGCAGATACGCAGTATTTT. V usage is TRBV12-3 or TRBV12-4 and J usage is TRBJ2-3; a possible D gene is TRBD1 (5 bases). This CDR3 has 15 residues. V lost 7 bases, J lost 4 bases, and 18 bases lay in between.

The DNA of the CDR3 is TGTGCCAGCAGCGGAAACTTGGAGACCGATACGCAGTATTTT. This codes for CASSGNLETDTQYF. V usage is TRBV9 and J usage is TRBJ2-3; D is ambiguous. This CDR3 has 14 amino acids. Germline values: CDR1 SGDLS, CDR2 YYNGEE. V was clipped by 3 bases and J by 6 bases, with 14 bases between them.

The V gene is TRBV29-1, the J gene TRBJ2-5, with D hard to call. Germline loops: CDR1 SQVTM, CDR2 ANQGSEA. The CDR3 has 15 amino acids. V was cut by 5 bases and J by 0 bases, with 16 bases left in between. CDR3 residues: CSVQTYTEYQETQYF. In DNA, the CDR3 is TGCAGCGTTCAGACCTATACAGAGTACCAAGAGACCCAGTACTTC.